This T cell receptor (beta chain) emerged from a study of identical twins. Study observations and caveats: Those out-of-frame alpha sequences shared by twins showed an excess of low generation probability. Modeled out-of-frame TCR alpha sharing in monozygotic twins fell below observed levels. The study reached conclusions through statistical analysis that was cross-sectional, not following the same donors.

Template switching supplied a universal primer site; unique molecular identifiers were carried on the cDNA. TCRdb used MiXCR to reprocess the 5' RACE reads, holding one entry per CDR3 protein. The sample consists of about 250,000 distinct CDR3 sequences, 11% to 15% of them appearing once. In its sample, this clonotype was seen a few times. The antigen remains undetermined. This CDR3 has 11 amino acids. Germline loops: CDR1 SGHTS, CDR2 YDEGEE. Trimming took off 4 bases at V and 9 bases at J, with 10 bases between the two ends. The V call is TRBV5-8, the J call TRBJ1-2; D is unresolved. The sequence was obtained from a woman under 30 in good health. The specimen was memory (CD45RO+) T cells sorted from blood. DNA of the CDR3: TGTGCCAGCAGCGACGGACTGAGCTACACCTTC. Translating gives CASSDGLSYTF.